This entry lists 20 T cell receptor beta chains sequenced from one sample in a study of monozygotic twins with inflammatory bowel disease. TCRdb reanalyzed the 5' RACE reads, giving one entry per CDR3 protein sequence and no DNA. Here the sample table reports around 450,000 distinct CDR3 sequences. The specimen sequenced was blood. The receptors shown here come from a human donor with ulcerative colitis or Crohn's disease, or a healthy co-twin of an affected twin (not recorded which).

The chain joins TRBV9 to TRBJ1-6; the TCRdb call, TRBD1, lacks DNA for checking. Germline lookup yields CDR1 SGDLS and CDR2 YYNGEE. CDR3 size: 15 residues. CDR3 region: CASSPGGGSNSPLHF. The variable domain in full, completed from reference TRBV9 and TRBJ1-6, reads DSGVTQTPKHLITATGQRVTLRCSPRSGDLSVYWYQQSLDQGLQFLIQYYNGEERAKGNILERFSAQQFPDLHSELNLSSLELGDSALYFCASSPGGGSNSPLHFGNGTRLTVT.

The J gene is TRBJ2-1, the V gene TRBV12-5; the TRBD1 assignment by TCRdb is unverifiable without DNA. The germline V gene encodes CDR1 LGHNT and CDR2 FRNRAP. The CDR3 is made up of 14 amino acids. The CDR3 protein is CASLGQGAPNEQFF.

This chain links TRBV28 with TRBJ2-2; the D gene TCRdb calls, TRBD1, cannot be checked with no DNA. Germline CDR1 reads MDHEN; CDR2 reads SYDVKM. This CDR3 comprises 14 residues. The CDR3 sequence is CASSLRQFPGELFF.

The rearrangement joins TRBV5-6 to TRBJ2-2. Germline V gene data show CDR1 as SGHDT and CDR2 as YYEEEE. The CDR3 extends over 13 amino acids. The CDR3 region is CASTKWIVGELFF. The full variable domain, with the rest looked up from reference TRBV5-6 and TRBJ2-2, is DAGVTQSPTHLIKTRGQQVTLRCSPKSGHDTVSWYQQALGQGPQFIFQYYEEEERQRGNFPDRFSGHQFPNYSSELNVNALLLGDSALYLCASTKWIVGELFFGEGSRLTVL.

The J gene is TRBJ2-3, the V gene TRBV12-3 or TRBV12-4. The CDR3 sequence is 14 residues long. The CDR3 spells CASTVIGVADTQYF.

This CDR3 reads CSARWAGIETQYF. The chain recombines TRBV20-1 with TRBJ2-5; the TCRdb D gene call, TRBD1, has no DNA to confirm it. CDR3 length: 13 residues. Germline lookup yields CDR1 DFQATT and CDR2 SNEGSKA (reference sequence).

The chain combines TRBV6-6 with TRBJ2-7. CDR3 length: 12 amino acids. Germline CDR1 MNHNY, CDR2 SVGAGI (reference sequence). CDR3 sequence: CASRYFSYEQYF.

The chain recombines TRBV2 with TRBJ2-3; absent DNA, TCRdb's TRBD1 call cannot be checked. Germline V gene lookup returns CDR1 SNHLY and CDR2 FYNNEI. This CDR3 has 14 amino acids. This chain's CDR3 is CASSEDQGQDTQYF.

Here the CDR3 reads CASSFDRGADF. The chain uses TRBV12-3 or TRBV12-4 and TRBJ2-3; the D call from TCRdb, TRBD1, cannot be confirmed without DNA. This CDR3 comprises 11 residues.

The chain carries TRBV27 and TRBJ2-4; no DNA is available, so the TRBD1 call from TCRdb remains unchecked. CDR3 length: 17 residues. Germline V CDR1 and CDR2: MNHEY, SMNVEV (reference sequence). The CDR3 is CASSPRADRVAKNIQYF.

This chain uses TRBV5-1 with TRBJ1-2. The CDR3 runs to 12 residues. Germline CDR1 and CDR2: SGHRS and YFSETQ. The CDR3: CASSLGGSGYTF.

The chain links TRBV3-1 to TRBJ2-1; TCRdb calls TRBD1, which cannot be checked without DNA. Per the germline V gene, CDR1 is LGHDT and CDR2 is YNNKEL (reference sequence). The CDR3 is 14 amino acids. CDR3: CASSQYGGDGEQFF.

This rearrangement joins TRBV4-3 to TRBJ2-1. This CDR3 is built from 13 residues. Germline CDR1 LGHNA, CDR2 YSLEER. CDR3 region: CASSPTVYNEQFF.

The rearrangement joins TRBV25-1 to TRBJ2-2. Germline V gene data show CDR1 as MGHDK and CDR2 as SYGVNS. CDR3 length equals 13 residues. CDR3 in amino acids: CATNDANTGELFF.

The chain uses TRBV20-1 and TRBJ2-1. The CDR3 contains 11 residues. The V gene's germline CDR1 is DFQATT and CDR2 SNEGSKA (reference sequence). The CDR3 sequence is CSASGHNEQFF.

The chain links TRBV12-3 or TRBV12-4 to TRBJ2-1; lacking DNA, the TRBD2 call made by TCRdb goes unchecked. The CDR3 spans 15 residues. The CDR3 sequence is CASSLGLARGNEQFF.

The CDR3 loop reads CASSPDGYQPQHF. The chain is built from TRBV6-6 and TRBJ1-5. This CDR3 spans 13 amino acids. CDR1 is MNHNY, CDR2 SVGAGI, per germline (reference sequence).

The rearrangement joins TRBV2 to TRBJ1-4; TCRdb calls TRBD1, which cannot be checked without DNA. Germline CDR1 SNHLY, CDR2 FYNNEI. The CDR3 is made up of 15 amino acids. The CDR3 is CASSANRGENEKLFF.

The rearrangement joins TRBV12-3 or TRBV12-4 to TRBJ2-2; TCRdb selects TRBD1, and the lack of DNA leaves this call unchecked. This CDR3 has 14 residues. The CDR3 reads CAIQRGGYTGELFF.

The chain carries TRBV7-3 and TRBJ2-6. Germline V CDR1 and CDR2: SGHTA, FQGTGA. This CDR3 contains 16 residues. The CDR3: CASSLAAVTGANVLTF.